These T cell receptor beta chains were read from a single sample in a study of T cell repertoires in cytomegalovirus infection. TCRdb itself ran the reads through MiXCR, one entry per CDR3 protein. The repertoire includes about 740,000 distinct CDR3 sequences, less than 40% of them detected once, and under 3% sits in the top ten. Sequencing was carried out using PBMCs. The receptors derive from a human donor in good health (CMV status not recorded). Some clones in this sample may be carry-over from other donors' samples. Each CDR3 is given with its conserved first and last residue. A D gene is named only where the DNA matches it firmly. Clone size is stated in some rows and not others, as once, few, many or a class when expanded.

D | J | size | V | DNA | CDR3
NA | TRBJ2-1 | NA | TRBV7-1 | TGTGCCAGCAGGGTGGGACCTACTGAGCAGTTCTTC | CASRVGPTEQFF
TRBD2 | TRBJ2-7 | NA | TRBV6-6 | TGTGCCAGCAGTTACTCGAAGGCTAGCGGCTCCTACGAGCAGTACTTC | CASSYSKASGSYEQYF
NA | TRBJ1-5 | NA | TRBV27 | TGTGCCAGCAGTCCGGGACCGCACCAGCCCCAGCATTTT | CASSPGPHQPQHF
TRBD2 | TRBJ2-3 | NA | TRBV12-3/TRBV12-4 | TGTGCCAGCAGCCAACTAGCGGATAACACAGATACGCAGTATTTT | CASSQLADNTDTQYF
NA | TRBJ1-4 | few | TRBV2 | TGTGCCAGCAGTGAAGAGACGGCCCCTTCGTGG | CASSEETAPSW
NA | TRBJ2-2 | NA | TRBV24-1 | TGTGCCACCAGTGATGACGCCGGGGCCGGCACCGGGGAGCTGTTTTTT | CATSDDAGAGTGELFF
NA | TRBJ2-3 | NA | TRBV7-2 | TGTGCCAGCAGCTTAGCCGCGGTCGGTGGGAGCTCAGATACGCAGTATTTT | CASSLAAVGGSSDTQYF
NA | TRBJ2-1 | NA | TRBV6-4 | TGTGCCAGCAGTGACTCCGGGAGTCGTAATGAGCAGTTCTTC | CASSDSGSRNEQFF
NA | TRBJ2-7 | NA | TRBV6-5 | TGTGCCACTGGGGGGGCGATCTACGAGCAGTACTTC | CATGGAIYEQYF
TRBD2 | TRBJ2-2 | NA | TRBV28 | TGTGCCAGCAGACCCGGGACTAGCGGGTTCACCGGGGAGCTGTTTTTT | CASRPGTSGFTGELFF
NA | TRBJ2-3 | NA | TRBV4-2 | TGTGCCAGCAGTCCTCTGGCCCCTAGCACAGTTACGCAGTATTTT | CASSPLAPSTVTQYF
NA | TRBJ2-3 | many | TRBV2 | TGTGCCAGCACAAGCACAGATACGCAGTATTTT | CASTSTDTQYF
NA | TRBJ2-3 | many | TRBV7-6 | TGTGCCAGCAGTGCCGGGGGCACCACAGATACGCAGTATTTT | CASSAGGTTDTQYF
TRBD1 | TRBJ2-2 | many | TRBV7-2 | TGTGCCAGCAGCTGGGACAGGGGGTATTACGGGGAGCTGTTTTTT | CASSWDRGYYGELFF
NA | TRBJ1-2 | few | TRBV7-2 | TGTGCCAGCAGCTACCTGGACCGAATCTATGGCTACACCTTC | CASSYLDRIYGYTF
NA | TRBJ2-3 | few | TRBV19 | TGTGCCAGTAGGAACCGGGGCCTTAGCACAGATACGCAGTATTTT | CASRNRGLSTDTQYF
NA | TRBJ2-1 | NA | TRBV3-1 | TGTGCCAGCAGCCTCACGGACTCCAATGAGCAGTTCTTC | CASSLTDSNEQFF
NA | TRBJ2-1 | many | TRBV7-9 | TGTGCCAGCAGCTTAGTCCCAGGGCTCAATGAGCAGTTCTTC | CASSLVPGLNEQFF
NA | TRBJ2-7 | NA | TRBV12-3/TRBV12-4 | TGTGCCCGCAGTTTAGAATTCCCTAACGAGCAGTACTTC | CARSLEFPNEQYF
NA | TRBJ1-5 | NA | TRBV19 | TGTGCCAGTAGTATGGGCTCCTATTATCAGCCCCAGCATTTT | CASSMGSYYQPQHF
NA | TRBJ2-3 | NA | TRBV6-2/TRBV6-3 | TGTGCCAGCAGCCCCTGGGGTCGCGGGGCTAGCACAGATACGCAGTATTTT | CASSPWGRGASTDTQYF
NA | TRBJ2-7 | NA | TRBV9 | TGTGCCAGCAGTGTGGGAACCTTATCCTACGAGCAGTACTTC | CASSVGTLSYEQYF